This TCR beta chain was identified during a study of yellow fever vaccine responses in identical twins. General observations from the study: Twins' T cell vaccine responses reportedly looked partly convergent, partly personalized.

Concerning this clonotype: Its antigen remains unknown.

V was pared by 6 bases and J by 1 base, with 9 bases between. The CDR3 extends over 14 amino acids. Germline-derived CDR1 and CDR2 are SGHNT and YENEEA. In TCRdb, the RT-PCR reads were re-called with MiXCR into one record per CDR3 protein. Here the sample spans about 9,000 distinct CDR3 sequences, 65% to 85% being singletons. The sequencing used T cells from blood (PBMCs), unsorted or a sorted subset (not recorded which), collected before or after yellow fever vaccination (not recorded which). This TCR was recovered from a young woman who received the yellow fever vaccine. The rearrangement joins TRBV11-3 to TRBJ2-2; no definite D call. The CDR3 spells CASSSPKNTGELFF. The CDR3 DNA reads as TGTGCCAGCAGTTCTCCGAAGAACACCGGGGAGCTGTTTTTT.